One sample yielded the 18 T cell receptor beta chains listed below, sequenced in a study of T cell clusters in autoimmune cytopenias. TRB amplification used 250 ng of peripheral blood genomic DNA. One tube held mixed TRB-A and TRB-B primer pools for touch-down PCR. TCRdb reprocessed the multiplex PCR reads and stores each CDR3 protein as one record, lacking DNA. The sample table sets out 7,000 or so distinct CDR3 sequences. These data also featured in a second study, about T cell repertoires in aging, cancer and after chemotherapy.

The source material was peripheral blood. The source of these receptors is a human donor in good health.

This clonotype is called medium-sized (0.01 to 0.1%) based on its frequency. The CDR3 sequence: CASSSGQGTYEQYF. The rearrangement uses TRBV5-4 and TRBJ2-7. Germline CDR1 and CDR2: SGHNT and YYREEE (reference sequence). The CDR3 spans 14 residues.

This chain connects TRBV18 to TRBJ1-5; the TRBD1 assignment by TCRdb is unverifiable without DNA. The CDR3 has 14 amino acids. The germline V gene has CDR1 KGHSH and CDR2 LQKENI. CDR3 sequence: CASSLTGSNQPQHF. Based on the CDR3 plus reference TRBV18 and TRBJ1-5, the full variable domain is NAGVMQNPRHLVRRRGQEARLRCSPMKGHSHVYWYRQLPEEGLKFMVYLQKENIIDESGMPKERFSAEFPKEGPSILRIQQVVRGDSAAYFCASSLTGSNQPQHFGDGTRLSIL.

The rearrangement joins TRBV7-9 to TRBJ2-1; TCRdb proposes TRBD2, but this gene call is untestable without DNA. The CDR3 totals 16 residues. Per germline, CDR1 SEHNR and CDR2 FQNEAQ (reference sequence). CDR3 sequence reads: CASSRETSGVYNEQFF.

The chain recombines TRBV18 with TRBJ1-3; as DNA is missing, the TRBD1 call by TCRdb cannot be tested. This CDR3 is 15 amino acids long. CDR1 KGHSH and CDR2 LQKENI come from the germline V gene. The CDR3 sequence: CASSPETGSGNTIYF.

Frequency places this clonotype as medium-sized. J is TRBJ1-4 and V is TRBV19; lacking DNA, the TRBD1 call made by TCRdb goes unchecked. CDR3 length: 14 amino acids. CDR1 and CDR2 (germline): LNHDA, SQIVND (reference sequence). CDR3 amino acids: CASKTGTVDEKLFF.

The J gene is TRBJ2-1, the V gene TRBV6-5; TCRdb's D call, TRBD2, is unchecked because there is no DNA. Germline CDR1 MNHEY, CDR2 SVGAGI. The CDR3 spans 17 residues. The CDR3 region is CASSFSGLAGIYNEQFF.

The chain joins TRBV24-1 to TRBJ2-2; the D call of TRBD1 rests on TCRdb alone, since no DNA is present to check it. The germline gives CDR1 KGHDR, CDR2 SFDVKD. CDR3 length equals 17 residues. CDR3 protein: CATSDSRAGGVTGELFF.

The rearrangement links TRBV6-5 to TRBJ2-5; the TCRdb D gene call, TRBD2, has no DNA to confirm it. Germline CDR1 MNHEY, CDR2 SVGAGI. This CDR3 has 15 amino acids. CDR3 region: CASSYTSGGVETQYF.

The chain combines TRBV12-3 or TRBV12-4 with TRBJ2-3; TCRdb lists TRBD1, though no DNA is available to test this call. CDR3 length equals 16 residues. CDR3 loop: CASSYTRTGFPDTQYF.

The chain is built from TRBV5-6 and TRBJ1-6. Germline CDR1 SGHDT, CDR2 YYEEEE. This CDR3 is built from 15 residues. The CDR3 loop is CASSLGRGLGSPLHF.

This clonotype is medium-sized by frequency. This sequence joins TRBV18 and TRBJ2-3; TCRdb indicates TRBD1, and absent DNA this call remains unverified. CDR3 length equals 15 residues. The germline gives CDR1 KGHSH, CDR2 LQKENI. The CDR3 is CASSLLQGQTDTQYF.

This chain connects TRBV7-9 to TRBJ2-1; the D call of TRBD2 rests on TCRdb alone, since no DNA is present to check it. This CDR3 is built from 17 residues. Germline assignment: CDR1 SEHNR and CDR2 FQNEAQ (reference sequence). The CDR3 region is CASSSLKRDSSYNEQFF.

J is TRBJ2-2 and V is TRBV27; absent DNA, TCRdb's TRBD1 call cannot be checked. Germline V gene lookup returns CDR1 MNHEY and CDR2 SMNVEV (reference sequence). The CDR3 sequence is 20 residues long. This CDR3 reads CASSLSTPFGQGIDTGELFF.

The chain uses TRBV6-5 and TRBJ1-2; the TCRdb D gene call, TRBD1, has no DNA to confirm it. CDR1 and CDR2 from the germline V gene are MNHEY and SVGAGI. The CDR3 totals 15 residues. CDR3 loop: CASRPDRERFRGYTF.

Considering frequency, this clonotype is medium-sized (0.01 to 0.1%). The chain has TRBV19 and TRBJ1-2. Germline-derived CDR1 and CDR2 are LNHDA and SQIVND (reference sequence). The CDR3 runs to 13 residues. This CDR3 is CASSICRAYGYTF.

The genes are TRBV19 and TRBJ2-7; the TCRdb call, TRBD1, lacks DNA for checking. This CDR3 comprises 19 residues. Looked up from germline, CDR1 is LNHDA and CDR2 is SQIVND (reference sequence). The CDR3 sequence: CASSPRQGPLLGMGYEQYF. The variable domain in full, with the rest retrieved from reference TRBV19 and TRBJ2-7, is DGGITQSPKYLFRKEGQNVTLSCEQNLNHDAMYWYRQDPGQGLRLIYYSQIVNDFQKGDIAEGYSVSREKKESFPLTVTSAQKNPTAFYLCASSPRQGPLLGMGYEQYFGPGTRLTVT.

This clonotype ranks as medium-sized in terms of frequency. This chain links TRBV5-5 with TRBJ2-5; TCRdb designates TRBD2, a call that cannot be tested without DNA. Per the germline V gene, CDR1 is SGHKS and CDR2 is YYEKEE (reference sequence). The CDR3 is made up of 15 amino acids. The CDR3 sequence: CASSLERTTQETQYF. The full variable domain, completed using reference TRBV5-5 and TRBJ2-5, is DAGVTQSPTHLIKTRGQQVTLRCSPISGHKSVSWYQQVLGQGPQFIFQYYEKEERGRGNFPDRFSARQFPNYSSELNVNALLLGDSALYLCASSLERTTQETQYFGPGTRLLVL.

Judged by frequency, this clonotype is medium-sized. The chain joins TRBV12-3 or TRBV12-4 to TRBJ2-2. This CDR3 has 12 amino acids. The CDR3 sequence: CASSLREGELFF.